The 21 T cell receptor beta chains reported below all come from one sample, sequenced in a study of vaccination effects on CD4 cells after COVID-19. The data were produced by immunoSEQ multiplex PCR, yet TCRdb's version contains in-frame clones alone and is incomplete. The sample lists some 24,000 clones; 76% were seen once. Expansion of antigen-specific CD4+ T cells with viral peptide pools was carried out by the ViraFEST assay before sequencing. After less than 11 days in culture, the CD4+ T cells were isolated. According to PCR results, the person was infected with SARS-CoV-2 between March and December 2020. No antigens are known for them. The specimen comprised CD4+ T cells from PBMCs cultured with SARS-CoV-2 spike peptides, sampled before COVID-19 vaccination. The receptors stem from a human donor who had a prior SARS-CoV-2 infection.

In this sample, this clone turned up a few times. The rearrangement links TRBV7-9 to TRBJ1-2; D possibly corresponds to TRBD1 (5 bases). The CDR3 length is 16 residues. Deletions cut 2 bases from V and 0 bases from J, with 13 bases between. Germline V gene sequence: CDR1 SEHNR, CDR2 FQNEAQ (reference sequence). The CDR3 sequence: CASSLFGTSANYGYTF. In nucleotides, the CDR3 is TGTGCCAGCAGCTTATTTGGGACGTCAGCTAACTATGGCTACACCTTC. Complete variable domain (other parts from reference TRBV7-9 and TRBJ1-2): DTGVSQNPRHKITKRGQNVTFRCDPISEHNRLYWYRQTLGQGPEFLTYFQNEAQLEKSRLLSDRFSAERPKGSFSTLEIQRTEQGDSAMYLCASSLFGTSANYGYTFGSGTRLTVV.

The chain has TRBV7-8 and TRBJ2-1, with 9 bases fitting TRBD2. The length of the CDR3 is 16 residues. In germline, CDR1 is SGHVS, CDR2 FQNEAQ. V was clipped by 7 bases and J by 2 bases; unmatched bases: 9. CDR3 protein: CASNLKAGGTYNEQFF. DNA for the CDR3: TGTGCCAGCAACCTAAAAGCGGGGGGCACCTACAATGAGCAGTTCTTC.

The V call is TRBV5-4, the J call TRBJ1-2; the match to TRBD1 covers 8 bases. V lost 2 bases to trimming and J lost 6 bases; unmatched junction nucleotides: 3. Germline lookup yields CDR1 SGHNT and CDR2 YYREEE (reference sequence). The CDR3 sequence is 13 residues long. This CDR3 reads CASSLQGEDGYTF. The CDR3 region has the DNA TGTGCCAGCAGCTTACAGGGGGAGGATGGCTACACCTTC.

This clone was recorded once. The V call is TRBV5-1, the J call TRBJ2-2, with D possibly being TRBD2 (5 bases). V lost 4 bases and J 8 bases, leaving 15 bases between the germline ends. Germline-derived CDR1 and CDR2 are SGHRS and YFSETQ. The CDR3 sequence is 14 residues long. CDR3 loop: CASSAGDSIGELFF. CDR3 DNA: TGCGCCAGCAGCGCGGGTGACTCTATTGGGGAGCTGTTTTTT.

The genes are TRBV7-2 and TRBJ2-3, with D unresolved. Germline V gene sequence: CDR1 SGHTA, CDR2 FQGNSA. The CDR3 totals 12 residues. Deletions cut 5 bases from V and 1 base from J, with 4 bases between. Here the CDR3 DNA reads TGTGCCAGCAGCCTCCGCACAGATACGCAGTATTTT. Protein sequence: CASSLRTDTQYF. The variable domain in full, with the rest retrieved from reference TRBV7-2 and TRBJ2-3, is GAGVSQSPSNKVTEKGKDVELRCDPISGHTALYWYRQSLGQGLEFLIYFQGNSAPDKSGLPSDRFSAERTGGSVSTLTIQRTQQEDSAVYLCASSLRTDTQYFGPGTRLTVL.

The gene calls are TRBV11-2 and TRBJ1-2; possible D gene TRBD1, 5 bases. The ends were cut back, 5 bases at V and 1 base at J, with 20 bases in the middle. The germline V gene encodes CDR1 SGHAT and CDR2 FQNNGV. CDR3 size: 17 residues. The CDR3 region is CASSPPGAPGSNYGYTF. The DNA for the CDR3 is TGTGCCAGCAGCCCGCCCGGGGCTCCAGGAAGTAACTATGGCTACACCTTC. Supplemented by reference TRBV11-2 and TRBJ1-2, the full variable domain reads EAGVAQSPRYKIIEKRQSVAFWCNPISGHATLYWYQQILGQGPKLLIQFQNNGVVDDSQLPKDRFSAERLKGVDSTLKIQPAKLEDSAVYLCASSPPGAPGSNYGYTFGSGTRLTVV.

V is TRBV18 and J is TRBJ1-2; 8 positions match TRBD1. V trimming: 2 bases; J trimming: 4 bases; junction bases outside the gene matches: 21. Germline CDR1 is KGHSH and CDR2 is LQKENI. The CDR3 runs 20 residues. Here the CDR3 DNA reads TGTGCCAGCTCACCAGTCGTGCTCTGGGAGACAGGGGTCGATGGCTATGGCTACACCTTC. It codes for CASSPVVLWETGVDGYGYTF.

Details on this clone: At the DNA level, this CDR3 is encoded by other sequences in the same sample as well. The V call is TRBV7-2, the J call TRBJ2-7; D gene unclear. V was cut by 5 bases and J by 3 bases, with 5 bases left in between. CDR1 is SGHTA and CDR2 is FQGNSA in the germline V gene. The CDR3 length is 11 residues. CDR3 residues: CASSLNYEQYF. In DNA form, the CDR3 reads TGTGCCAGCAGCCTCAACTACGAGCAGTACTTC.

This chain joins TRBV19 and TRBJ2-7, with TRBD1 identical over 9 bases. Germline V lookup: CDR1 LNHDA, CDR2 SQIVND (reference sequence). V lost 5 bases and J lost 2; bases outside the gene matches: 7. This CDR3 spans 15 amino acids. DNA of the CDR3: TGTGCCAGTAGTCTACGAGGGACAGGGCCCTACGAGCAGTACTTC. This gives the protein CASSLRGTGPYEQYF.

The chain uses TRBV10-3 and TRBJ1-4; TRBD1 matches 11 bases. CDR1 is ENHRY and CDR2 is SYGVKD in the germline V gene. V dropped 1 base and J dropped 7; count of bases not matched to a gene: 5. The CDR3 runs 16 residues. The CDR3 protein is CAISELAGTGGEKLFF. The CDR3 DNA reads TGTGCCATCAGTGAGTTGGCCGGGACAGGGGGTGAAAAACTGTTTTTT.

In DNA, the CDR3 is TGTGCCACTCGACAGGACCACAATGAGCAGTTCTTC. As protein: CATRQDHNEQFF. V and J are TRBV24-1 and TRBJ2-1; D perhaps matches TRBD1 (6 bases). Trimming stripped 10 bases from V and 5 bases from J, with 11 bases between. The germline gives CDR1 KGHDR, CDR2 SFDVKD. There are 12 residues in the CDR3.

The chain combines TRBV7-3 with TRBJ2-1; maybe TRBD2 (5 bases). Trimming stripped 2 bases from V and 5 bases from J, with 10 bases between. Germline lookup yields CDR1 SGHTA and CDR2 FQGTGA. CDR3 size: 14 residues. CDR3 region: CASSLSPGNNEQFF. Written as DNA, the CDR3 is TGTGCCAGCAGCTTATCGCCGGGGAACAATGAGCAGTTCTTC.

The rearrangement uses TRBV5-4 and TRBJ2-5; weak D call: TRBD2 (6 bases). CDR3 length equals 15 residues. CDR1 SGHNT and CDR2 YYREEE come from the germline V gene (reference sequence). V lost 1 base and J 2 bases, leaving 12 bases between the germline ends. CDR3 loop: CASSLNPAGQETQYF. The CDR3, as DNA: TGTGCCAGCAGCTTGAACCCGGCGGGGCAAGAGACCCAGTACTTC.

V and J are TRBV6-1 and TRBJ2-6; D perhaps matches TRBD1 (6 bases). The CDR3 consists of 16 residues. The V gene lost 2 bases and the J gene lost 2 bases, with 10 bases spanning the gap. CDR1 and CDR2 from the germline V gene are MNHNS and SASEGT. CDR3 protein: CASSEQGSAGANVLTF. DNA of the CDR3: TGTGCCAGCAGTGAACAGGGGTCAGCTGGGGCCAACGTCCTGACTTTC.

The rearrangement links TRBV6-4 to TRBJ1-1, with TRBD1 identical over 7 bases. Germline V CDR1 and CDR2: MRHNA, SNTAGT. The J segment lost 7 bases and the V segment lost 3 bases, leaving 8 bases of the junction unmatched. The CDR3 extends over 14 amino acids. The CDR3 reads CASSESGTAGEAFF. As DNA, the CDR3 is TGTGCCAGCAGTGAGTCCGGGACAGCTGGTGAAGCTTTCTTT.

The gene calls are TRBV6-6 and TRBJ1-4, with a tentative D call TRBD1 (5 bases). V was trimmed by 6 bases and J by 7 bases, leaving 9 bases between them. Germline V lookup: CDR1 MNHNY, CDR2 SVGAGI (reference sequence). This CDR3 contains 12 residues. CDR3 sequence: CASSQGGEKLFF. CDR3 coding DNA: TGTGCCAGCAGCCAGGGTGGTGAAAAACTGTTTTTT.

The chain has TRBV10-3 and TRBJ1-5, with a tentative D call TRBD1 (5 bases). Germline V gene lookup returns CDR1 ENHRY and CDR2 SYGVKD. The CDR3 length is 14 residues. Trimming removed 8 bases at V and 6 bases at J, with 17 bases between. The CDR3 region has the DNA TGTGCCATCGGTAACAGTTTTAGGGGTCAGCCCCAGCATTTT. Its translation: CAIGNSFRGQPQHF.

The chain combines TRBV18 with TRBJ1-1; a possible D gene is TRBD1 (5 bases). CDR3 length equals 14 residues. The germline gives CDR1 KGHSH, CDR2 LQKENI. Trimming shortened V by 6 bases and J by 3 bases, and 14 bases separated the two germline ends. The CDR3, as DNA: TGTGCCAGCTCTTCGACCCTCAGGGACACTGAAGCTTTCTTT. It specifies CASSSTLRDTEAFF.

V is TRBV10-3 and J is TRBJ2-5; 12 bases align to TRBD2. The CDR3 is 18 amino acids. Germline loops: CDR1 ENHRY, CDR2 SYGVKD. V dropped 2 bases and J dropped 5; count of bases not matched to a gene: 12. The CDR3 reads CAISEGLASGRAGETQYF. In DNA, the CDR3 is TGTGCCATCAGTGAGGGGCTGGCTAGCGGGAGGGCCGGTGAGACCCAGTACTTC.

The chain combines TRBV5-1 with TRBJ1-6; weak D call: TRBD1 (5 bases). CDR1 is SGHRS and CDR2 is YFSETQ in the germline V gene. The V and J ends lost 0 bases and 9 bases respectively, with 10 bases between them. There are 14 residues in the CDR3. The CDR3 DNA sequence: TGCGCCAGCAGCTTGGAGGAAGGGGTTTCACCCCTCCACTTT. It specifies CASSLEEGVSPLHF.

This clone was detected only a few times. Other DNA sequences from this sample encode an identical CDR3 as well. This chain joins TRBV7-3 and TRBJ2-2; the D gene could be TRBD1 or TRBD2 (5 bases each). The V gene's germline CDR1 is SGHTA and CDR2 FQGTGA. The V and J ends lost 1 base and 5 bases respectively, with 8 bases between them. The CDR3 runs 14 residues. The CDR3 DNA reads as TGTGCCAGCAGCTTAAGGGGCGGGACCGGGGAGCTGTTTTTT. Translating it yields CASSLRGGTGELFF. Supplemented by reference TRBV7-3 and TRBJ2-2, the full variable domain reads GAGVSQTPSNKVTEKGKYVELRCDPISGHTALYWYRQSLGQGPEFLIYFQGTGAADDSGLPNDRFFAVRPEGSVSTLKIQRTERGDSAVYLCASSLRGGTGELFFGEGSRLTVL.